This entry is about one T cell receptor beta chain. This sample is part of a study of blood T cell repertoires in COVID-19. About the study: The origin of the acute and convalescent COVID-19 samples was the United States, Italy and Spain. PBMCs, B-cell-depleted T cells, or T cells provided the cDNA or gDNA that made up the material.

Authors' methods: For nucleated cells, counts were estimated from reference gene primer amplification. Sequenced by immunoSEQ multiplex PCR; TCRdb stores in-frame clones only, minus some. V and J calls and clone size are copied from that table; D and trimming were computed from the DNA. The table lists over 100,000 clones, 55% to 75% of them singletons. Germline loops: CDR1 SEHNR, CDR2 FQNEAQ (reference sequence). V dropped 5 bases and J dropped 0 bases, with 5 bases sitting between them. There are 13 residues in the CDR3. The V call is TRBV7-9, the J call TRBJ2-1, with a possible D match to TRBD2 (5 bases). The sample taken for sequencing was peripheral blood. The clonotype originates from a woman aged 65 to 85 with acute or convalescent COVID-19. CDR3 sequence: CASSGSSYNEQFF. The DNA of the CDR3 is TGTGCCAGCAGCGGGAGCTCCTACAATGAGCAGTTCTTC. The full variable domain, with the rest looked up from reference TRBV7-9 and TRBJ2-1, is DTGVSQNPRHKITKRGQNVTFRCDPISEHNRLYWYRQTLGQGPEFLTYFQNEAQLEKSRLLSDRFSAERPKGSFSTLEIQRTEQGDSAMYLCASSGSSYNEQFFGPGTRLTVL.